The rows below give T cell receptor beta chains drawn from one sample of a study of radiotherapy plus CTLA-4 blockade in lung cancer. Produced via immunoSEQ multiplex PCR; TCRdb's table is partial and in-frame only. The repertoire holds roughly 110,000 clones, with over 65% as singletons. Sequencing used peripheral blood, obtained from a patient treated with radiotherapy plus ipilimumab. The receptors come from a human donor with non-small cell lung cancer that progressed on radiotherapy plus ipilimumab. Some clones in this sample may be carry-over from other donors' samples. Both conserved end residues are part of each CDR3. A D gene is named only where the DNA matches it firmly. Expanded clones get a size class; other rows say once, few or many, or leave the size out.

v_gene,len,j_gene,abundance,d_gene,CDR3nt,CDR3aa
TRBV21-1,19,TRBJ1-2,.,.,TGTGCCAGCAGCAAAGCCAAACAGGGGGGCCCTCTCCTCCTCTATGGCTACACCTTC,CASSKAKQGGPLLLYGYTF
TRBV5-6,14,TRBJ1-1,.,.,TGTGCCAGCGGGTTTCTCGGACTGAACACTGAAGCTTTCTTT,CASGFLGLNTEAFF
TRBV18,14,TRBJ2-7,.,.,TGTGCCAGCTCACCACTGACAGACTCCTACGAGCAGTACTTC,CASSPLTDSYEQYF
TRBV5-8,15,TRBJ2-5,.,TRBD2,TGTGCCAGCAGGAGACTAGCGGGGGGGCAAGAGACCCAGTACTTC,CASRRLAGGQETQYF
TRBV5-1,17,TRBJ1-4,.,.,TGCGCCAGCAGCCCTAACCCCCTCCAGGGAGGAGGTGAAAAACTGTTTTTT,CASSPNPLQGGGEKLFF
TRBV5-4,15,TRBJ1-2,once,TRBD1,TGTGCCAGCAGCGGGGGACAGACCATATACTATGGCTACACCTTC,CASSGGQTIYYGYTF
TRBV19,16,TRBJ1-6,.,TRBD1,TGTGCCAGTAGTATTCGACAGGGTTTTCATAATTCACCCCTCCACTTT,CASSIRQGFHNSPLHF
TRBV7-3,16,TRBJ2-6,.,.,TGTGCCAGCAGCTTTCCGACAGCCCCTGGGGCCAACGTCCTGACTTTC,CASSFPTAPGANVLTF
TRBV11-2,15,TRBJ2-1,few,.,TGTGCCAGCAGCCTAATCCCCACCTCCTACAATGAGCAGTTCTTC,CASSLIPTSYNEQFF
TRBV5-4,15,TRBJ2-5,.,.,TGTGCCAGCAGCTCCGGGACAAGGGGCCAAGAGACCCAGTACTTC,CASSSGTRGQETQYF
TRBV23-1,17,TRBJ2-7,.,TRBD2,TGCGCCAGCAGTCATCGCATTCCGGGCGGGGGACGCTACGAGCAGTACTTC,CASSHRIPGGGRYEQYF
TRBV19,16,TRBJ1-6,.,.,TGTGCCAGTAGTATCGGGGCGAGCTCCTATAATTCACCCCTCCACTTT,CASSIGASSYNSPLHF
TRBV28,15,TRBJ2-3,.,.,TGTGCCAGCAGTTTAGAGGCTACTAGCACAGATACGCAGTATTTT,CASSLEATSTDTQYF
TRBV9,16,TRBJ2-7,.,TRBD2,TGTGCCAGCAGCGCCCCCCCCTTAGCGGGGGAACACGAGCAGTACTTC,CASSAPPLAGEHEQYF
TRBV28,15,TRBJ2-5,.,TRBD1,TGTGCCAGCAGTGATACCAGACAGGGGAAAGAGACCCAGTACTTC,CASSDTRQGKETQYF
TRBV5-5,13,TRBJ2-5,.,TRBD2,TGTGCCAGCAGCCTAGCGGTTCAAGAGACCCAGTACTTC,CASSLAVQETQYF
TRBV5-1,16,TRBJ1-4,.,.,TGCGCCAGCAGCTTGCAACCGGGACATCTTAATGAAAAACTGTTTTTT,CASSLQPGHLNEKLFF
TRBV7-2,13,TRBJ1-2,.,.,TGTGCCAGCAGCTTAATACAGGTCTATGGCTACACCTTC,CASSLIQVYGYTF
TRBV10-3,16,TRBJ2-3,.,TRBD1,TGTGCCATCAGTGACCCGGACAGGGGCCGGGGAGATACGCAGTATTTT,CAISDPDRGRGDTQYF
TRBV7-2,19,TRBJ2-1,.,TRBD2,TGTGCCAGCAGCTTAGTGCGTATAGCGGGGGCCGCAGGGGGGAATGAGCAGTTCTTC,CASSLVRIAGAAGGNEQFF
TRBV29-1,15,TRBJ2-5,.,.,TGCAGCGTTGATGAACAGGGAAGGATCGGGGAGACCCAGTACTTC,CSVDEQGRIGETQYF
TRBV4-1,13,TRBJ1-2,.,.,TGCGCCAGCAGCCAAGTGGTCGAGGGTGGCTACACCTTC,CASSQVVEGGYTF
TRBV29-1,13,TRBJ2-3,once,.,TGCAGCGTTGAATTGGGGGGGCCAGATACGCAGTATTTT,CSVELGGPDTQYF
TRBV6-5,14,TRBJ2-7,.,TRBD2,TGTGCCAGCAGTTACGGCGGGGGGGCCTACGAGCAGTACTTC,CASSYGGGAYEQYF
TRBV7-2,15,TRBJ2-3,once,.,TGTGCCAGCAGCTTGTGGTCCCAAAGCACAGATACGCAGTATTTT,CASSLWSQSTDTQYF